The entry below gives a single T cell receptor (beta chain) sequence along with its context. The target antigen is unknown. The data are from a study of regulatory T cells in long-lasting Graves disease. Researchers made TCR beta libraries by using iRepertoire HTBI primers and running Arm-PCR on CDR3 regions. TCRdb independently ran MiXCR on the multiplex PCR reads; one entry per CDR3 protein. The repertoire holds 400,000 to 500,000 distinct CDR3 sequences, approximately 16% seen once, with about 23% in the top ten. The CDR3 has 14 amino acids. Germline CDR1 reads MNHEY; CDR2 reads SMNVEV (reference sequence). V lost 4 bases to trimming and J lost 1 base, with 11 bases between them. This sample's time point: newly diagnosed GD, antithyroid drugs for less than 3 months. After RNA was extracted from PBMCs, the TCR library was made from it. Points from the study as a whole: TRBV28, TRBJ1-2 and TRBJ2-5 emerged as the favored segments in persistent disease.

In addition, the sample was reused for a study of T cells in Graves' hyperthyroidism and ophthalmopathy.

The sequenced sample was peripheral blood mononuclear cells (PBMCs), obtained at new diagnosis, from a patient treated with antithyroid drugs. The rearrangement joins TRBV27 to TRBJ2-7; D gene unclear. This clonotype was sampled from a young woman with Graves disease. The CDR3 nucleotides read TGTGCCAGCAGTTACGGACCGCAGTCCTACGAGCAGTACTTC. Translation: CASSYGPQSYEQYF.